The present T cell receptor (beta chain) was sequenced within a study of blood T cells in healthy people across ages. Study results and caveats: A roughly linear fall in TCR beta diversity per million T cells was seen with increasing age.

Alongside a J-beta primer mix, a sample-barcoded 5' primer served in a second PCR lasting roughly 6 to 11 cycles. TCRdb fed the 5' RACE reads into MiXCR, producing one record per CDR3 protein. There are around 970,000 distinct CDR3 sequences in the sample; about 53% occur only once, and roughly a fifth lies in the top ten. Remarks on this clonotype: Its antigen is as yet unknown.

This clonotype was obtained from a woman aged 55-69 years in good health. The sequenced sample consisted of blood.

The CDR3 region has the DNA TGCAGCGCCTCGATGAACACTGAAGCTTTCTTT. This codes for CSASMNTEAFF. The gene calls are TRBV29-1 and TRBJ1-1, with D unclear. The CDR3 covers 11 residues. CDR1 and CDR2 from the germline V gene are SQVTM and ANQGSEA. V was shortened by 7 bases and J by 0 bases, with 6 bases between the two germline ends.